The clone carrying this T cell receptor beta chain was counted at least ten times. Antigen specificity is unknown. Trimming removed 4 bases from V and 2 bases from J, with 15 bases in between. Germline V gene data show CDR1 as MDHEN and CDR2 as SYDVKM. The CDR3 runs 15 residues. Arm-PCR of CDR3 regions and iRepertoire HTBI primers were used to build TCR beta libraries. Original analysis: Across samples, 60 or so TRBV and some 13 TRBJ segments were found. A single record per CDR3 protein comes from TCRdb applying MiXCR to the multiplex PCR reads. These V and J calls derive from TCRdb rather than the authors' analysis. The sample consists of 550,000 to 650,000 distinct CDR3 sequences, roughly 15% of them appearing once. The sample belongs to a study of regulatory T cells in long-lasting Graves disease. The study's findings and limits: Possibly, accuracy suffered from the small sample size. Sampling was limited to peripheral blood rather than thyroid tissue.

Time point here: newly diagnosed GD, antithyroid drugs for less than 3 months. TCR sequences were obtained from RNA taken from PBMCs. The same sample was also used in a study of T cells in Graves' hyperthyroidism and ophthalmopathy.

Sequencing used peripheral blood mononuclear cells (PBMCs), obtained at new diagnosis, from a patient treated with antithyroid drugs. The J gene is TRBJ2-7, the V gene TRBV28, with D hard to call. The source of this sequence is a young man with Graves disease. This chain's CDR3 is CASSSPARPPYEQYF. CDR3 nucleotide sequence: TGTGCCAGCAGTTCCCCGGCGAGGCCTCCCTACGAGCAGTACTTC.